Listed here are 25 T cell receptor beta chains from one sample, sequenced in a study of shared clonotypes between healthy human individuals. Generated by immunoSEQ multiplex PCR, the TCRdb table keeps only in-frame clones and is missing some. The data show 2 million or so clones, 85% to 95% seen once. The source material was naive CD4+ T cells sorted from blood. Subset noted: CD45RA+ positively selected. The receptors shown here come from a man younger than 30 in good health.

The chain employs TRBV6-1 and TRBJ2-1; D is perhaps TRBD2 (5 bases). V lost 6 bases and J 2 bases, leaving 8 bases between the germline ends. Germline CDR1 is MNHNS and CDR2 is SASEGT. The CDR3 has 13 residues. This CDR3 reads CASRATTYNEQFF. CDR3 DNA: TGTGCCAGCAGAGCGACTACCTACAATGAGCAGTTCTTC.

This clone was detected a few times. The same CDR3 also results from other DNA sequences found in this sample. The DNA of the CDR3 is TGTGCCATCAGTGATGGAGATACGCAGTATTTT. This codes for CAISDGDTQYF. The V gene is TRBV10-3, the J gene TRBJ2-3; D is undetermined. CDR1 and CDR2 from the germline V gene are ENHRY and SYGVKD. Trimming took 3 bases from V and 5 from J, leaving 3 bases between them. The CDR3 is made up of 11 amino acids.

V gene TRBV6-5 combines with J gene TRBJ2-2, with 10 bases fitting TRBD1. The germline gives CDR1 MNHEY, CDR2 SVGAGI. There are 14 residues in the CDR3. J was trimmed by 6 bases and V by 7 bases; bases with no gene match: 5. The CDR3 region is CASTPGQGSGELFF. The CDR3 DNA reads as TGTGCCAGCACTCCGGGACAGGGGTCCGGGGAGCTGTTTTTT.

The chain links TRBV20-1 to TRBJ1-1; D remains unclear. V lost 6 bases, J lost 6 bases, and 11 bases lay in between. The germline gives CDR1 DFQATT, CDR2 SNEGSKA (reference sequence). The CDR3 runs 11 residues. DNA of the CDR3: TGCAGTGCCAGGAAGGAGCCTGAAGCTTTCTTT. Translating gives CSARKEPEAFF.

This clone was seen only once. The chain has TRBV11-2 and TRBJ1-1; D is unclear. Germline lookup yields CDR1 SGHAT and CDR2 FQNNGV. V was trimmed by 7 bases and J by 3 bases, leaving 6 bases between them. This CDR3 is 11 amino acids long. CDR3 nucleotides: TGTGCCAGCAAGAAGGACACTGAAGCTTTCTTT. Translating gives CASKKDTEAFF. The complete variable domain, with remaining parts taken from reference TRBV11-2 and TRBJ1-1, reads EAGVAQSPRYKIIEKRQSVAFWCNPISGHATLYWYQQILGQGPKLLIQFQNNGVVDDSQLPKDRFSAERLKGVDSTLKIQPAKLEDSAVYLCASKKDTEAFFGQGTRLTVV.

The V gene is TRBV4-1, the J gene TRBJ2-1; D is possibly TRBD2 (6 bases). V dropped 4 bases and J dropped 0 bases, with 13 bases sitting between them. The germline gives CDR1 MGHRA, CDR2 YSYEKL. The CDR3 is 16 residues long. CDR3 sequence (DNA): TGCGCCAGCAGCCTCCAACGGGGGAGCTCCTACAATGAGCAGTTCTTC. It yields the protein CASSLQRGSSYNEQFF.

This chain joins TRBV11-3 and TRBJ2-1; 9 bases agree with TRBD1. The CDR3 length is 15 residues. Trimming cost V 3 bases and J 8 bases; bases outside gene matches: 8. Germline CDR1 SGHNT, CDR2 YENEEA. The CDR3 spells CASSLSGTGSHEQFF. Written as DNA, the CDR3 is TGTGCCAGCAGCTTGTCCGGGACAGGGTCCCATGAGCAGTTCTTC.

This chain joins TRBV12-5 and TRBJ2-7, with 7 bases aligning to TRBD2. Germline V CDR1 and CDR2: LGHNT, FRNRAP. J gave up 4 bases and V 6 bases, and 12 bases lay outside the gene matches. The CDR3 has 15 amino acids. The DNA for the CDR3 is TGTGCTAGTGGAAGGGAGGCGGGAGAGAGGTACGAGCAGTACTTC. It is translated as CASGREAGERYEQYF.

The genes are TRBV7-2 and TRBJ1-5, with D unresolved. The CDR3 covers 13 residues. Trimming left V 3 bases short and J 10 bases short, with 13 bases between. Germline V gene data show CDR1 as SGHTA and CDR2 as FQGNSA. CDR3 nucleotides: TGTGCCAGCAGCTTCGGCACGGATAATCCCCAGCATTTT. Encoded protein: CASSFGTDNPQHF.

This sequence joins TRBV7-9 and TRBJ1-4; D uncertain. The CDR3 is 14 amino acids. Trimming pared 6 bases from V and 8 bases from J, leaving 16 bases between. CDR1 SEHNR and CDR2 FQNEAQ come from the germline V gene (reference sequence). This CDR3 is CASRNVVAAEKLFF. For the CDR3, the DNA is TGTGCCAGCAGGAATGTGGTCGCAGCGGAAAAACTGTTTTTT.

The V call is TRBV7-8, the J call TRBJ2-7; TRBD1 matches 9 bases. V lost 5 bases, J lost 3 bases, and 8 bases stayed unmatched. CDR3 length equals 15 residues. Germline loops: CDR1 SGHVS, CDR2 FQNEAQ. The CDR3 DNA reads TGTGCCAGCAGCCCGGCGGGACAGGGCAACTACGAGCAGTACTTC. Its translation is CASSPAGQGNYEQYF.

This chain links TRBV9 with TRBJ2-1; TRBD2 aligns across 9 bases. CDR1 and CDR2 from the germline V gene are SGDLS and YYNGEE. The CDR3 loop spans 15 amino acids. V was clipped by 4 bases and J by 0 bases; unmatched bases: 2. CDR3 protein: CASSSSGGSYNEQFF. In DNA, the CDR3 is TGTGCCAGCAGCAGTAGCGGGGGCTCCTACAATGAGCAGTTCTTC.

The chain carries TRBV10-3 and TRBJ1-2, with D possibly matching TRBD1 (5 bases). Trimming shortened V by 0 bases and J by 4 bases, and 9 bases separated the two germline ends. CDR3 length: 14 residues. The germline CDR1 and CDR2 sequences are ENHRY and SYGVKD. CDR3 region: CAISESDRTYGYTF. The CDR3 bases are TGTGCCATCAGTGAGTCCGACAGAACCTATGGCTACACCTTC.

The rearrangement uses TRBV11-2 and TRBJ2-7; D is unresolved. Germline V gene sequence: CDR1 SGHAT, CDR2 FQNNGV. Trimming took off 2 bases at V and 5 bases at J, with 13 bases between the two ends. The CDR3 totals 14 residues. This CDR3 reads CASSLRRTVDEQYF. CDR3 nucleotides: TGTGCCAGCAGCTTACGACGGACGGTGGACGAGCAGTACTTC.

A single count supports this clone. The chain employs TRBV10-2 and TRBJ2-5, with D perhaps matching TRBD1 (6 bases). This CDR3 is built from 13 residues. Germline assignment: CDR1 WSHSY and CDR2 SAAADI. CDR3 in amino acids: CANTRGALKTQYF. CDR3 nucleotides: TGCGCTAATACCAGGGGCGCGTTAAAGACCCAGTACTTC.

The chain combines TRBV30 with TRBJ2-3; 7 nucleotides agree with TRBD2. In germline, CDR1 is GTSNPN, CDR2 SVGIG (reference sequence). The CDR3 runs 16 residues. In DNA form, the CDR3 reads TGTGTCCTGCCCCGGGGGGATAATTACGGCACAGATACGCAGTATTTT. Residues: CVLPRGDNYGTDTQYF.

This chain connects TRBV19 to TRBJ2-1, with TRBD2 identical over 7 bases. The junction had 12 bases not matched to a gene; V was cut back by 3 bases and J by 4 bases. Germline CDR1 LNHDA, CDR2 SQIVND (reference sequence). The CDR3 totals 17 residues. The CDR3: CASSMRDQGGAYNEQFF. In DNA form, the CDR3 reads TGTGCCAGTAGTATGAGGGATCAGGGAGGGGCTTACAATGAGCAGTTCTTC. The variable domain in full, with the rest retrieved from reference TRBV19 and TRBJ2-1, is DGGITQSPKYLFRKEGQNVTLSCEQNLNHDAMYWYRQDPGQGLRLIYYSQIVNDFQKGDIAEGYSVSREKKESFPLTVTSAQKNPTAFYLCASSMRDQGGAYNEQFFGPGTRLTVL.

This clone was recorded once. This chain uses TRBV5-1 with TRBJ2-7; 8 bases are shared with TRBD1. J gave up 0 bases and V 3 bases, and 8 bases lay outside the gene matches. In germline, CDR1 is SGHRS, CDR2 YFSETQ. The CDR3 length is 16 residues. This CDR3 is CASSSGQGGHSYEQYF. In DNA, the CDR3 is TGCGCCAGCAGCTCCGGACAGGGTGGCCACTCCTACGAGCAGTACTTC.

V is TRBV19 and J is TRBJ1-6, with D tentatively TRBD1 (6 bases). CDR1 is LNHDA, CDR2 SQIVND, per germline (reference sequence). V lost 2 bases to trimming and J lost 4 bases, with 9 bases between them. The CDR3 spans 15 residues. CDR3 sequence (DNA): TGTGCCAGTAGTATAAACAGGGAATATAATTCACCCCTCCACTTT. Translation gives CASSINREYNSPLHF.

The rearrangement joins TRBV5-5 to TRBJ2-2; TRBD1 matches at 9 bases. The germline V gene has CDR1 SGHKS and CDR2 YYEKEE (reference sequence). Germline trimming cut 2 bases from V and 2 bases from J; bases unmatched to any gene: 1. This CDR3 region has 15 residues. The CDR3 loop reads CASSLQGANTGELFF. The CDR3 region has the DNA TGTGCCAGCAGCTTACAGGGGGCTAACACCGGGGAGCTGTTTTTT.

The chain has TRBV29-1 and TRBJ2-7; unclear D gene. Germline V gene sequence: CDR1 SQVTM, CDR2 ANQGSEA. With 4 bases removed from V and 5 bases from J, the gap between germline ends came to 9 bases. This CDR3 is built from 11 residues. The CDR3 DNA reads as TGCAGCGTTGCGTCGTCTGACGAGCAGTACTTC. Translated, it gives CSVASSDEQYF.

The chain combines TRBV10-1 with TRBJ2-5; TRBD1 aligns across 8 bases. Germline loops: CDR1 WNHNN, CDR2 SYGVQD (reference sequence). This CDR3 has 15 amino acids. J gave up 2 bases and V 5 bases, and 7 bases lay outside the gene matches. CDR3 coding DNA: TGCGCCAGCAGTCCGGGACAGGCATATCAAGAGACCCAGTACTTC. Its translation: CASSPGQAYQETQYF.

The rearrangement links TRBV7-9 to TRBJ2-7; possibly TRBD1 for D (5 bases). In germline, CDR1 is SEHNR, CDR2 FQNEAQ (reference sequence). The CDR3 spans 15 residues. Trimming cost V 5 bases and J 4 bases, with 18 bases left between them. The CDR3 loop is CASSVIAGIGYEQYF. The CDR3 region has the DNA TGTGCCAGCAGCGTAATAGCAGGGATCGGTTACGAGCAGTACTTC.

J is TRBJ2-5 and V is TRBV7-2, with 7 bases identical to TRBD2. CDR1 and CDR2 (germline): SGHTA, FQGNSA. V trimming: 7 bases; J trimming: 4 bases; junction bases outside the gene matches: 9. The CDR3 totals 14 residues. CDR3 residues: CASNLGGSTETQYF. The CDR3 bases are TGTGCCAGCAACTTGGGCGGGAGCACAGAGACCCAGTACTTC.

The J gene is TRBJ2-3, the V gene TRBV5-1; 7 nucleotides agree with TRBD2. The CDR3 totals 16 residues. V lost 0 bases, J lost 0 bases, and 4 bases stayed unmatched. Per germline, CDR1 SGHRS and CDR2 YFSETQ. The CDR3 DNA sequence: TGCGCCAGCAGCTTGGTCGTGGGGGGGAGCACAGATACGCAGTATTTT. Amino acids: CASSLVVGGSTDTQYF.